This T cell receptor beta chain was sequenced in a study of identical twins listed by TCRdb under 2016. Some background on the complete study: The study deep-sequenced TCR alpha and beta repertoires from monozygotic twins, unrelated adults of various ages and cord blood to test whether fetal clonotypes persist. To rule out contamination, the twin experiments were replicated at different times with different library preparation protocols. The research as a whole found: Excess twin sharing in beta out-of-frame sequences was weaker because fewer shared sequences lowered the signal-to-noise ratio. Because the same donors could not be followed over many years, the conclusions relied on cross-sectional statistical analysis. In monozygotic twins, out-of-frame TCR alpha sharing was systematically underestimated by recombination models, although the models agreed with sharing between unrelated individuals. Abundant cord blood beta clonotypes had fewer insertions, young adult naive repertoires showed a similar but weaker trend, and memory repertoires showed no such trend. Zero-insertion analyses could be partly confounded by invariant T cells such as MAIT and iNKT, although diverse VJ usage argued against such confounding for most clonotypes. Compared with coincidental sharing between unrelated individuals, out-of-frame TCR alpha sequences shared between twins had an excess of sequences with low generation probability.

Every donor in the study was a healthy Caucasian. Three pairs of female monozygotic twins, all aged roughly 18 to 30 years, were included in the twin cohort. CD4+ and CD8+ T cell populations were isolated with positive isolation kits from Invitrogen. This clonotype was seen a handful of times. The target of this receptor is not known. Within one base of it there is no much larger clone, and no base qualities were kept. The library came from 5' RACE. Sequencing used an Illumina HiSeq 2000. Template switching introduced a universal primer binding site; the final cDNA contained a unique molecular identifier, enabling accurate counting of TCR cDNA molecules. Specific primers in the conserved constant-segment region were used to synthesize first-strand cDNA for the TCR alpha and beta chains. Each cDNA library was double barcoded, with a SMART-Mk sample barcode plus Illumina barcodes, to control for contamination. TruSeq adapter sequences, together with Illumina sample barcodes, were added in two successive PCR steps. The Illumina HiSeq platform was used with custom primers to sequence TCR alpha and beta cDNA libraries. Under the source paper's analysis protocol: MiGEC processed the raw reads to extract unique molecular identifiers, while MiXCR was used to determine the CDR3 positions. For each individual, recombination models were inferred using an EM algorithm with the repgenHMM and IGoR tools. The tcR package in R was used for shared clonotype analysis, with sharing normalized by the product of cloneset sizes. To study raw recombination without the effects of thymic and clonal selection, out-of-frame nonproductive sequences were analyzed. TCRdb reworked the public reads: Q25 trimming with fastp, MiXCR clone assembly, productive beta chains retained. Entries that share a CDR3 protein sequence are merged under the most common genes and DNA. These V and J calls derive from TCRdb rather than the authors' analysis. The sample has 200,000 or so distinct CDR3 sequences on record, approximately 15% of them singletons. In total, the top ten clones hold 40% of the sample.

The sample was also reused in another study, on T cells expressing NK-cell markers. From the second report: TCR beta-chain repertoires were profiled in sorted CD3+CD56+NKG2C+, CD3+CD56+NKG2C- and CD3+CD56-NKG2C+ T-cell subsets from about 8 donors. Among the eight sequenced donors, seven were HCMV-seropositive and one was HCMV-seronegative. In several experiments an anti-gammadeltaTCR antibody was added to restrict sorting to alphabetaTCR-expressing T cells. In about 6 donors, the dominant CD3+CD56+NKG2C+ clonotypes were found to rank among the top 10 CD8+ clonotypes and to make up about 1.0-8% of CD8+ T cells. Those dominant clonotypes were again the most abundant among CD3+CD56-NKG2C+ cells in several donors, at about 25-65%. Whether the expanded NKG2C-expressing T cell clones were specific for HCMV antigens remained unclear. All eight donors whose samples were sequenced were randomly selected healthy volunteers, three of them men and five women. A commercial ELISA kit detecting HCMV-specific IgG in serum was used to determine HCMV serostatus. Reads were demultiplexed and grouped by UMI with MIGEC, and clonotypes were assembled and quantified with MiTCR. To exclude erroneous sequences, any TCR cDNA sequence not supported by at least two reads was discarded. The tcR package was used for downstream repertoire analysis, with clonotypes matched between fractions based on CDR3 nucleotide sequence plus V segment. Antigen specificity was annotated against VDJdb with VDJmatch, allowing one amino acid substitution in CDR3.

This clonotype originated in a woman aged 18-29 years in good health. The sequenced sample consisted of CD8+ T cells sorted from blood.

Here is the DNA: TGTGCCAGCCGCGCCGATTTTGTGCAGTTCTTC. This sequence encodes CASRADFVQFF. The rearranged segments are TRBV6-6 and TRBJ2-1; the D gene remains uncertain. Counted from cysteine to phenylalanine, this CDR3 has 11 amino acids. The retained sequence is limited to the CDR3, 33 bases, with the frame set at the first base. The V and J ends are trimmed by 8 bases and 12 bases, leaving 14 bases between them. CDR1 and CDR2 are read off the germline V gene (reference sequence) as MNHNY and SVGAGI.